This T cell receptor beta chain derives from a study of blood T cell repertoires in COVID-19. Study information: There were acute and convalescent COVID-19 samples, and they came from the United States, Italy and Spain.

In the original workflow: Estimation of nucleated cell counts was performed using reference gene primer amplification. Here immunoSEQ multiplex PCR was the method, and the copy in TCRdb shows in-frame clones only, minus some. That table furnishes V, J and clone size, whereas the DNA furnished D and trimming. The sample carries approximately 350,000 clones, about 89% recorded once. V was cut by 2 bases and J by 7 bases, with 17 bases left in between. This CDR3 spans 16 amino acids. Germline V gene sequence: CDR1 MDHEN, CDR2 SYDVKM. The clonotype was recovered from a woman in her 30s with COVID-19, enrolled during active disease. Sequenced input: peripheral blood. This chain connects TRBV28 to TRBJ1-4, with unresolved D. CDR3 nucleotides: TGTGCCAGCAGTTTACCGGTTATGGTGGGAGGTGAAAAACTGTTTTTT. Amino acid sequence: CASSLPVMVGGEKLFF.